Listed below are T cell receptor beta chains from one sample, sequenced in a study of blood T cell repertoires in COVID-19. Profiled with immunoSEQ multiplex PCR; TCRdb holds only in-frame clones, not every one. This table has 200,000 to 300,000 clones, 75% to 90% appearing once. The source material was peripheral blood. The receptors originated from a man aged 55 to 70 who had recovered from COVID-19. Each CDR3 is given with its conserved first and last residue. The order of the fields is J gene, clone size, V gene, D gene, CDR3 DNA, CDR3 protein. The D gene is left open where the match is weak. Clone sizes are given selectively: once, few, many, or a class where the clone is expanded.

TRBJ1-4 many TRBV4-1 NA TGCGCCAGCAGCCTCTATATCAAAAGAGAGGAAAAACTGTTTTTT CASSLYIKREEKLFF
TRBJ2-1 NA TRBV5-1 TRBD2 TGCGCCAGCAGCTCTAGGGCAGCGGGGGGCATCAATGAGCAGTTCTTC CASSSRAAGGINEQFF
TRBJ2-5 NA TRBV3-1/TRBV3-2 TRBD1 TGTGCCAGCAGCTCCCGAAGGTCAGGGGGAGAGACCCAGTACTTC CASSSRRSGGETQYF
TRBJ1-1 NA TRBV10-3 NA TGTGCCACCGGGGACAACATGAACACTGAAGCTTTCTTT CATGDNMNTEAFF
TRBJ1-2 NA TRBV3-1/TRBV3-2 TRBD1 TGTGCCAGCAGCCAAGTGTTGAGTGGGACAGGGACCTATGGCTACACCTTC CASSQVLSGTGTYGYTF
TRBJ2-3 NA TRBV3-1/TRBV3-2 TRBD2 TGTGCCAGCTCCCAGCGGGGAACAGATACGCAGTATTTT CASSQRGTDTQYF
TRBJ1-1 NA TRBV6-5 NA TGTGCCAGCAGTCAACAGAAGAACACTGAAGCTTTCTTT CASSQQKNTEAFF
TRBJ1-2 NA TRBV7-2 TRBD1 TGTGCCAGCAGCCCATACGGACAGGGCTTCAACTATGGCTACACCTTC CASSPYGQGFNYGYTF
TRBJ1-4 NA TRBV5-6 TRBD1 TGTGCCAGCAGTTACAGGGGTACTAATGAAAAACTGTTTTTT CASSYRGTNEKLFF
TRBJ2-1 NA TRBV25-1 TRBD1 TGTGCCAGCAGTGAGACAGGGGGTTATGAGCAGTTCTTC CASSETGGYEQFF
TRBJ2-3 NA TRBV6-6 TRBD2 TGTGCCAGCAGTCGACTAGCGGGGAGTGCTAGCACAGATACGCAGTATTTT CASSRLAGSASTDTQYF
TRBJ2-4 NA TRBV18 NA TGTGCCAGCTCAGGACTGGAAAGAGCCAAAAACATTCAGTACTTC CASSGLERAKNIQYF
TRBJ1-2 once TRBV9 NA TGTGCCAGCAGCGCCCCAGGGAGGGGGAACTATGGCTACACCTTC CASSAPGRGNYGYTF
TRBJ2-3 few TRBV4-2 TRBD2 TGTGCCAGCAGCCAAACTAGCGGGGGGGCCCAAGATACGCAGTATTTT CASSQTSGGAQDTQYF
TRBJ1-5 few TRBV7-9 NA TGTGCCAGCAGCCGCACACAGAGCAATCAGCCCCAGCATTTT CASSRTQSNQPQHF
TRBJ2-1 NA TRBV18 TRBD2 TGTGCCAGCTCACTTCACTCCCTGACGGGGGGGTCCTACAATGAGCAGTTCTTC CASSLHSLTGGSYNEQFF
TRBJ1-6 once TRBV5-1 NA TGCGCCAGCAGCTTGGCGCCCCGGGTGCTGAATTCACCCCTCCACTTT CASSLAPRVLNSPLHF
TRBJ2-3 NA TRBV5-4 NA TGTGCCAGCAGCCCGAGCACAGATACGCAGTATTTT CASSPSTDTQYF
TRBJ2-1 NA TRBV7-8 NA TGTGCCAGCAAGGGAGGCCTTTGGGACAATGAGCAGTTCTTC CASKGGLWDNEQFF
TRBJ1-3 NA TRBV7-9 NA TGTGCCAGCAGCCGGACAGCCGACCGAATCACCATATATTTT CASSRTADRITIYF
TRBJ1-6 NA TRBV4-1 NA TGCGCCAGCAGCCAAGGGGGGATTGGGGGGTGGGGTAATTCACCCCTCCACTTT CASSQGGIGGWGNSPLHF
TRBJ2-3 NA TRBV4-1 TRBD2 TGCGCCAGCAGCCAAGTTCCTTCGGGACTAACGAAAACAGATACGCAGTATTTT CASSQVPSGLTKTDTQYF
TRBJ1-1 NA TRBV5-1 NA TGCGCCAGCAGCTCCCCGGGGAACACTGAAGCTTTCTTT CASSSPGNTEAFF
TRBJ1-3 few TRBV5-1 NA TGCGCCAGCAGCTTGGGAGACTCTGGAAACACCATATATTTT CASSLGDSGNTIYF
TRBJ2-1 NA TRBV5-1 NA TGCGCCAGCAGCCCTTCGCTAGGTTCCCAGTTCTTC CASSPSLGSQFF
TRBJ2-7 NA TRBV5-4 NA TGTGCCAGCAGCACCTGGACAGTCTCCTACGAGCAGTACTTC CASSTWTVSYEQYF
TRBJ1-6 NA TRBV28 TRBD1 TGTGCCAGCAGTACCCCCGGGACAGGGGGCCGCTCACCCCTCCACTTT CASSTPGTGGRSPLHF
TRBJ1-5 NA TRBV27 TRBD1 TGTGCCAGCAGACTAGGGACAGGCGACGAGGGCAATCAGCCCCAGCATTTT CASRLGTGDEGNQPQHF
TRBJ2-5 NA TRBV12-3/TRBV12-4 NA TGTGCCAGCAGTTTAATGGCGGGAGAGACCCAGTACTTC CASSLMAGETQYF
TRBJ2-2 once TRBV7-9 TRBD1 TGTGCCAGCAGCCCCCCCCGACAGGGCCCAAACACCGGGGAGCTGTTTTTT CASSPPRQGPNTGELFF
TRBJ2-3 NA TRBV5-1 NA TGCGCCAGCAGCTTGGACATGGGGGGGCCGGAAGATACGCAGTATTTT CASSLDMGGPEDTQYF
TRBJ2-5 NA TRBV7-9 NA TGTGCCAGCGGGGGGTATAGTGAGACCCAGTACTTC CASGGYSETQYF
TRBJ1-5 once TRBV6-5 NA TGTGCCAGCAGTTACGGCGGCAATAGCAATCAGCCCCAGCATTTT CASSYGGNSNQPQHF
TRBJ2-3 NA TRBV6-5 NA TGTGCCAGCGGGGCCAAATTCAGCACAGATACGCAGTATTTT CASGAKFSTDTQYF
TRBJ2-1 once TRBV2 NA TGTGCCAGCAGTGGGGACTGGGGGAATGAGCAGTTCTTC CASSGDWGNEQFF
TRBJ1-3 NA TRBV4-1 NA TGCGCCAGCAGCGACGAAAGGGGGGGAAACACCATATATTTT CASSDERGGNTIYF
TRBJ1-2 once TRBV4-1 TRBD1 TGCGCCAGCAAATCCCCGGGACAGAGAAACTATGGCTACACCTTC CASKSPGQRNYGYTF
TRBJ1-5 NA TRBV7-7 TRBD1 TGTGCCAGCAGCTCGGGACAGCTCAATCAGCCCCAGCATTTT CASSSGQLNQPQHF
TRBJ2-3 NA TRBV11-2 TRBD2 TGTGCCAGCAGCTTGCGGGGGACCGGGACTATCGACCCAGATACGCAGTATTTT CASSLRGTGTIDPDTQYF
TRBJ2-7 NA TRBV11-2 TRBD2 TGTGCCACCCAATCTAGCGGGGGCTCCGTGAAGTACTTC CATQSSGGSVKYF
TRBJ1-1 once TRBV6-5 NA TGTGCCAGCAGGAGCCGGGGGAACACTGAAGCTTTCTTT CASRSRGNTEAFF
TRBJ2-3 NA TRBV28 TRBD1 TGTGCCAGCGGGGACCGCCGACAGGGAGATACGCAGTATTTT CASGDRRQGDTQYF
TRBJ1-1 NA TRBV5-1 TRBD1 TGCGCCAGCAGCTTCACTACAGGGGCCTTGAACACTGAAGCTTTCTTT CASSFTTGALNTEAFF
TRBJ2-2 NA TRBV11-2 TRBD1 TGTGCCAGCAGCCGGGGACAGATGAACACCGGGGAGCTGTTTTTT CASSRGQMNTGELFF
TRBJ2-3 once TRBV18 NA TGTGCCAGCTCACCAGTAGGGGGATCCACAGATACGCAGTATTTT CASSPVGGSTDTQYF
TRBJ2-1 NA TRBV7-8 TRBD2 TGTGCCAGCAGCTTAGTTGCGGGGGGGCCAAATGAGCAGTTCTTC CASSLVAGGPNEQFF
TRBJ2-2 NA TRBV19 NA TGTGCCAGTATGGTAACACCAAACACCGGGGAGCTGTTTTTT CASMVTPNTGELFF
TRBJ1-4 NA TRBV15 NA TGTGCCACCAGCAGAGATGAGGGGACAATCAGTGAAAAACTGTTTTTT CATSRDEGTISEKLFF